The clone carrying this T cell receptor beta chain was picked up many times. Its antigen is still unknown. The sample originates from a study of T-cell reconstitution after alpha-beta-depleted transplantation in children. Study-level points and caveats: Reported findings indicate that, about two months after transplant, alpha-beta T cells came from several hundred expanded clones, which were derived from non-depleted graft cells. Several patients had high TCRbeta diversity at day 60; it came from surviving recipient T cells and thymic progenitors. At the one-year point after transplant, T-cell counts and TCRbeta diversity were found to come mostly from T cells that had been newly produced.

Unique molecular identifiers were built into the TCRbeta library. MiXCR, applied by TCRdb to the PCR reads, yields one record per CDR3 protein. The table has 17,000 or so distinct CDR3 sequences, approximately 13% seen once; the top ten hold approximately 70%. The CDR3 consists of 14 residues. V was shortened by 2 bases and J by 6 bases, with 14 bases between the two germline ends. Looked up from germline, CDR1 is SGHAT and CDR2 is FQNNGV. The TCR was taken from a boy under three years old who had a stem cell transplant for Wiskott-Aldrich syndrome, so the T cells may come from the graft donor. The rearrangement uses TRBV11-2 and TRBJ2-7; possibly TRBD1 for D (6 bases). The source was PBMCs, mostly from graft donor cells, collected 180 days after TCRalphabeta/CD19-depleted stem cell transplant. CDR3 protein: CASSLLGGDGEQYF. CDR3 in DNA: TGTGCCAGCAGCTTATTAGGGGGTGACGGCGAGCAGTACTTC. Filled out from reference TRBV11-2 and TRBJ2-7, the complete variable domain reads EAGVAQSPRYKIIEKRQSVAFWCNPISGHATLYWYQQILGQGPKLLIQFQNNGVVDDSQLPKDRFSAERLKGVDSTLKIQPAKLEDSAVYLCASSLLGGDGEQYFGPGTRLTVT.